The clone carrying this T cell receptor beta chain was recorded only once. This CDR3 spans 12 amino acids. Germline-derived CDR1 and CDR2 are MNHEY and SMNVEV (reference sequence). The V end was cut by 7 bases, the J end by 7 bases, with 14 bases between. The data were taken from a study of blood T cell repertoires in COVID-19. Study at large: Collection of acute and convalescent COVID-19 samples took place in the United States, Italy and Spain. Sample material is recorded as cDNA or gDNA derived from T cells, B-cell-depleted T cells, or PBMCs.

The repertoire was sequenced with immunoSEQ multiplex PCR; TCRdb's copy has only in-frame clones and lacks some. The sample consists of under 150,000 clones, approximately 84% of them appearing once. This chain joins TRBV27 and TRBJ2-7, with D perhaps TRBD2 (7 bases). Sequenced: peripheral blood. The receptor's source is a woman aged 60-70 years with acute or convalescent COVID-19. Here the CDR3 reads CASKGGGREQYF. The CDR3 DNA follows: TGTGCCAGCAAAGGGGGGGGGCGGGAGCAGTACTTC.